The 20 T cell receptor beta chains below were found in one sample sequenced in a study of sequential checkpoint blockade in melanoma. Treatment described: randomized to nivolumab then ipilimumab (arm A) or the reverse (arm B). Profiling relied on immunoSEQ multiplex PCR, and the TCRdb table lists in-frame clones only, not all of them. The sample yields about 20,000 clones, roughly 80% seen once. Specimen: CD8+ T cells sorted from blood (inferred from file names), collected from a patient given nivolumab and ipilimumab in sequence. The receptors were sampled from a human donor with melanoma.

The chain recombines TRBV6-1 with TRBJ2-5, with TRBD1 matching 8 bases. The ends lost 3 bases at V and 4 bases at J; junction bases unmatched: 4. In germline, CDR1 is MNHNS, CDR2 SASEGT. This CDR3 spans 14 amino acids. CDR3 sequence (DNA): TGTGCCAGCAGTGACCCGGACAGGGCAGAGACCCAGTACTTC. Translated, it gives CASSDPDRAETQYF.

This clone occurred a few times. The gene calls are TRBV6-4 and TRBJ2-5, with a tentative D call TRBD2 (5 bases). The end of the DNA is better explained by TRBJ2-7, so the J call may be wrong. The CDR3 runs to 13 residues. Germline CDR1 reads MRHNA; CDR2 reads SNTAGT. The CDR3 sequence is CASSEYGGYEQYF. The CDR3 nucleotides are TGTGCCAGCAGTGAGTACGGCGGGTACGAGCAGTACTTC.

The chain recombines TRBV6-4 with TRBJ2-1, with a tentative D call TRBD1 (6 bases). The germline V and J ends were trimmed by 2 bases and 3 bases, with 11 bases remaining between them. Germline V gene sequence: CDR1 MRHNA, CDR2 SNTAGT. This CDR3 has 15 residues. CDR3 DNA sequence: TGTGCCAGCAGTGACAATCCGGACAGCTACAATGAGCAGTTCTTC. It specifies CASSDNPDSYNEQFF.

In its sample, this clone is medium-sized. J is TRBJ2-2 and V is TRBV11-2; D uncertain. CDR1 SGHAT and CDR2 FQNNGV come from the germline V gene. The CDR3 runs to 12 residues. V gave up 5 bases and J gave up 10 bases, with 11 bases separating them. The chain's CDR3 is CASSLTREELFF. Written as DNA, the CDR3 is TGTGCCAGCAGCCTAACCCGTGAGGAGCTGTTTTTT.

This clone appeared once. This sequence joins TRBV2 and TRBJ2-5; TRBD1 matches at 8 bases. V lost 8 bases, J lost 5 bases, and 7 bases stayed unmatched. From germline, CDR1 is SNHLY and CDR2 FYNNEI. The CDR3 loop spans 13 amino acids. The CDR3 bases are TGTGCCAGCGACAGGGGTAGGACGGAGACCCAGTACTTC. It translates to CASDRGRTETQYF.

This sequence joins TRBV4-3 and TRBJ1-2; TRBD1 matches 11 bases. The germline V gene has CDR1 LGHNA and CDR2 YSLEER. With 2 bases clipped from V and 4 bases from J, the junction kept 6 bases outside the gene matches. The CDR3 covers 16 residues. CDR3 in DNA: TGCGCCAGCAGCCAAAAAACCGGGACAGGGGGCTATGGCTACACCTTC. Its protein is CASSQKTGTGGYGYTF.

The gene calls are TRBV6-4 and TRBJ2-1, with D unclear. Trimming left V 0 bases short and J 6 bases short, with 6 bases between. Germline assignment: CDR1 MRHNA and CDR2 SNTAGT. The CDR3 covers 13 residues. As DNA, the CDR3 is TGTGCCAGCAGTGACTCGAGCCCCAATGAGCAGTTCTTC. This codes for CASSDSSPNEQFF.

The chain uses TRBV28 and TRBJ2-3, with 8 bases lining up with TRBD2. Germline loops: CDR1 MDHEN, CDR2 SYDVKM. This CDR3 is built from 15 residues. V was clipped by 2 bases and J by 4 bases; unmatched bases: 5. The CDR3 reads CASSLVGGDSDTQYF. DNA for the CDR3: TGTGCCAGCAGTTTAGTCGGGGGGGATTCAGATACGCAGTATTTT.

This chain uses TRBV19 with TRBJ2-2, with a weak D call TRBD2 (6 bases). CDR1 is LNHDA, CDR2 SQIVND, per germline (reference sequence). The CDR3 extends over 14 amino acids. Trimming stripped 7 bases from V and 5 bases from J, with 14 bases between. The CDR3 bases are TGTGCCAGTACCGGAGGGCCAAGAACCGGGGAGCTGTTTTTT. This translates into CASTGGPRTGELFF. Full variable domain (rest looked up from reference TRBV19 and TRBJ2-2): DGGITQSPKYLFRKEGQNVTLSCEQNLNHDAMYWYRQDPGQGLRLIYYSQIVNDFQKGDIAEGYSVSREKKESFPLTVTSAQKNPTAFYLCASTGGPRTGELFFGEGSRLTVL.

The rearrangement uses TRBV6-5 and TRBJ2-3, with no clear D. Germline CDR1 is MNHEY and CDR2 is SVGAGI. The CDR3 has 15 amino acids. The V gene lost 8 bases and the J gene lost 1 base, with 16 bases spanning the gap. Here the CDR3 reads CASSPLSGGTDTQYF. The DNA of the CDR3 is TGTGCCAGCTCCCCCCTATCGGGTGGCACAGATACGCAGTATTTT.

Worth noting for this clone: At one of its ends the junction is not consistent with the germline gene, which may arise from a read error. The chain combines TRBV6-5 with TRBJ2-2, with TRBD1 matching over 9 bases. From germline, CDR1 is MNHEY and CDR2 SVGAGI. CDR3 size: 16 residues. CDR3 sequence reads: CAGSYHRGLGTGELFF. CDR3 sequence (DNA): TGTGCCGGCAGTTACCACAGGGGGCTCGGCACCGGGGAGCTGTTTTTT.

CDR3 amino acids: CASSVQGGSYEQYF. The CDR3 DNA follows: TGTGCCAGCAGTGTACAGGGGGGCTCCTACGAGCAGTACTTC. The chain couples TRBV27 to TRBJ2-7; TRBD1 agrees at 8 bases. This CDR3 comprises 14 residues. Trimming at V came to 5 bases and at J to 0 bases, leaving 3 bases not matched to a gene. The germline V gene encodes CDR1 MNHEY and CDR2 SMNVEV (reference sequence).

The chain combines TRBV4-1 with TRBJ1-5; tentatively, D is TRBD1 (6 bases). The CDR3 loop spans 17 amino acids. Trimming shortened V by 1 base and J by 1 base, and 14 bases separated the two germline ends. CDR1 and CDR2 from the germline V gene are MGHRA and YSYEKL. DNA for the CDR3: TGCGCCAGCAGCCAAGGGTGGTGGCAGGGGAGCAATCAGCCCCAGCATTTT. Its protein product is CASSQGWWQGSNQPQHF.

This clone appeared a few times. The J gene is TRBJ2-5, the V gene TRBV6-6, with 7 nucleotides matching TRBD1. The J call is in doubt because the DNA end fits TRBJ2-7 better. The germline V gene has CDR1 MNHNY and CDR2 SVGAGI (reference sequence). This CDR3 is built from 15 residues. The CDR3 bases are TGTGCCAGCAGCACGGGACAGACCTACTCCTACGAGCAGTACTTC. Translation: CASSTGQTYSYEQYF.

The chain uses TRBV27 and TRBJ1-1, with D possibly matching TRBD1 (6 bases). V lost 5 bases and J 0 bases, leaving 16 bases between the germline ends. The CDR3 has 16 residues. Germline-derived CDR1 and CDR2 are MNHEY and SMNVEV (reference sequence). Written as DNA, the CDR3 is TGTGCCAGCAGTGGTGGTTTCAGGGGAGTGAACACTGAAGCTTTCTTT. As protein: CASSGGFRGVNTEAFF.

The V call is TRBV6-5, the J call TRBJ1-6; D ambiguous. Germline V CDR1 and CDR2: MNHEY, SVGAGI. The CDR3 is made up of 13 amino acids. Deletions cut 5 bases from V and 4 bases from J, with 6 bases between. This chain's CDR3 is CASSQEYNSPLHF. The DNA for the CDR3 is TGTGCCAGCAGTCAGGAATATAATTCACCCCTCCACTTT.

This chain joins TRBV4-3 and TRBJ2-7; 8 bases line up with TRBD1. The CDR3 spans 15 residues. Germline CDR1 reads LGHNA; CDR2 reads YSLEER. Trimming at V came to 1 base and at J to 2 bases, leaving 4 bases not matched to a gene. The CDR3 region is CASSQVTGGPYEQYF. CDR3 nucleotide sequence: TGCGCCAGCAGCCAAGTTACAGGGGGACCCTACGAGCAGTACTTC.

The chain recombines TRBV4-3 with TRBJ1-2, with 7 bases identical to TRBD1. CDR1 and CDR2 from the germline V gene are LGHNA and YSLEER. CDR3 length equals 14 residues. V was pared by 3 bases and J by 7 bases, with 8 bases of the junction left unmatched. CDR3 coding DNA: TGCGCCAGCAGCCAGAAAGGGGCAGGGGGTGGCTACACCTTC. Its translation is CASSQKGAGGGYTF.

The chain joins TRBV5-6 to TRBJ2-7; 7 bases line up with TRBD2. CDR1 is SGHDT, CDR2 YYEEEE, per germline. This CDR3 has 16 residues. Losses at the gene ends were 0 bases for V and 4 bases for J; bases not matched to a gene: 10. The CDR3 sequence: CASSLGVGRVPYEQYF. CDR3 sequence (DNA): TGTGCCAGCAGCTTGGGGGTGGGGAGGGTCCCGTACGAGCAGTACTTC.

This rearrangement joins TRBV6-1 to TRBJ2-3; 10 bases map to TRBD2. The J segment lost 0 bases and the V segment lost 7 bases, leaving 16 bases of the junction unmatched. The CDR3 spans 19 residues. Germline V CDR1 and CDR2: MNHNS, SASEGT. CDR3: CASTDGWLAGELSTDTQYF. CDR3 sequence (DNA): TGTGCCAGCACTGACGGATGGCTAGCGGGAGAGCTCAGCACAGATACGCAGTATTTT.